This T cell receptor (beta chain) was sequenced for a study of beta chain features in type 1 diabetes. On the study more broadly: Patients and healthy donors were similar in age, gender and cell yields. Across every sample, about 100 million sorted cells were examined in total.

The sequenced template was cDNA made from the entire isolated RNA. Some 3.6 million reads was the average for naive, central memory and regulatory T cell samples. Libraries were prepared by immunoSEQ multiplex PCR; TCRdb keeps only in-frame clonotypes and omits some of them. This sample carries approximately 140,000 clones, less than 9% of them seen once, and the ten largest clones take roughly 1.5%. This clone was observed a handful of times. Trimming shortened V by 6 bases and J by 3 bases, and 17 bases separated the two germline ends. This CDR3 region has 15 residues. Germline-derived CDR1 and CDR2 are MNHNS and SASEGT.

What was sequenced was central memory CD4+ T cells from blood. This TCR came from a woman younger than 45 in good health. The rearrangement joins TRBV6-1 to TRBJ1-2, with D possibly TRBD1 on 5 matching bases. CDR3 DNA: TGTGCCAGCAGGCTTTTGGCAGGGTCGGACTATGGCTACACCTTC. This gives the protein CASRLLAGSDYGYTF.